This T cell receptor (beta chain) was obtained from a study of cytomegalovirus exposure and HLA in healthy donors. Findings and limits, study-wide: While the bulk of TCR sequences proved rare, some public TCRs turned up in many donors. Researchers reported in a later analysis that a missense DCLRE1C variant was tied to TCR beta V- and J-gene trimming. Owing to their indistinguishability, certain V segments, notably TRBV6-2 and TRBV6-3, were excluded. Versus the roughly 670-donor mean, an Asian-associated ancestry cluster reportedly showed fewer N-insertions in a later analysis.

Points on this clone: Its antigen is not identified.

The J segment lost 6 bases and the V segment lost 4 bases, leaving 11 bases of the junction unmatched. This CDR3 comprises 15 residues. Germline assignment: CDR1 SGHNT and CDR2 YYREEE (reference sequence). The PCR employed 60 Vbeta primers together with 13 Jbeta primers. Here immunoSEQ multiplex PCR was the method, and the copy in TCRdb shows in-frame clones only, minus some. The data contain 150,000 or so clones, about 73% of them singletons. This sequence joins TRBV5-4 and TRBJ2-7, with 9 positions matching TRBD2. This TCR was sampled from a woman aged 35 to 49 in good health and CMV-seronegative. Sequenced: PBMCs. CDR3 sequence (DNA): TGTGCCAGCAGCGAGCAGCGGGGGGTGGCTTCCGAGCAGTACTTC. This gives the protein CASSEQRGVASEQYF. The complete variable domain, with remaining parts taken from reference TRBV5-4 and TRBJ2-7, reads ETGVTQSPTHLIKTRGQQVTLRCSSQSGHNTVSWYQQALGQGPQFIFQYYREEENGRGNFPPRFSGLQFPNYSSELNVNALELDDSALYLCASSEQRGVASEQYFGPGTRLTVT.